A single count supports the clone carrying this T cell receptor beta chain. What it recognizes is unknown. Germline is not matched at one junction end, which may reflect a read error. The data are from a study of cytomegalovirus exposure and HLA in healthy donors. General study results and limits: An analysis was carried out later, and it reportedly showed fewer N-insertions in an Asian-associated ancestry cluster than the roughly 700-donor mean.

PCR was performed using 60 Vbeta and 13 Jbeta primers. Produced via immunoSEQ multiplex PCR; TCRdb's table is partial and in-frame only. The sample contains over 100,000 clones, about 73% of which appear only once. The source is a woman in her 40s in good health and CMV-seropositive. Sequenced input: PBMCs.

CDR3 loop: CASSPDRGPIF. CDR3 DNA: TGTGCCAGCAGCCCGGACAGGGGACCTATCTTC. This sequence joins TRBV7-9 and TRBJ1-2; 9 nucleotides align to TRBD1. Germline CDR1 SEHNR, CDR2 FQNEAQ (reference sequence). The CDR3 spans 11 residues.